This T cell receptor (beta chain) was documented in a study of T cell responses to AZD1222 COVID-19 vaccine. Study outcomes and limitations: Spike-specific TCR breadth and depth both grew after two AZD1222 doses. Only after the peak T cell response were repertoires sampled.

After removal of 5 bases from V and 11 bases from J, the junction contained 9 bases not matched to a gene. Germline loops: CDR1 SGHTA, CDR2 FQGNSA. This CDR3 comprises 14 residues. Turning to this clone: Its matching antigen is unknown.

Repertoires were generated with immunoSEQ multiplex PCR, while TCRdb's copy carries only in-frame clones and drops some. Here the sample spans under 200,000 clones, 90% to 95% being singletons. The TCR was taken from an adult who received the MenACWY meningococcal vaccine as a control. The input for sequencing was peripheral blood, taken 28 days after the second dose of the MenACWY control vaccine. The chain has TRBV7-2 and TRBJ1-1; 12 bases match TRBD1. The CDR3 nucleotides are TGTGCCAGCAGCGCCCGGGACAGGGGGCGCGTCGCTTTCTTT. It specifies CASSARDRGRVAFF.